Listed here are 32 T cell receptor beta chains from one sample, sequenced in a study of T cell responses to AZD1222 COVID-19 vaccine. Sequencing was performed with immunoSEQ multiplex PCR; in TCRdb, only in-frame clones are kept and a portion is missing. The table has roughly 150,000 clones, about nine tenths seen once. The sample in question was peripheral blood, obtained on day 0 of AZD1222 vaccination. These receptors were obtained from an adult in good health.

This rearrangement joins TRBV10-3 to TRBJ1-2; 8 bases are shared with TRBD1. Germline lookup yields CDR1 ENHRY and CDR2 SYGVKD. This CDR3 contains 17 residues. Trimming removed 3 bases from V and 0 bases from J; junction bases left unmatched: 9. In DNA, the CDR3 is TGTGCCATCAGTGACCCTGGACAGGGCGTCGCTAACTATGGCTACACCTTC. It encodes CAISDPGQGVANYGYTF.

This chain uses TRBV6-2 or TRBV6-3 with TRBJ2-1, with 8 bases identical to TRBD2. Trimming took 0 bases from V and 7 from J; bases not matched to a gene: 5. Germline V gene lookup returns CDR1 MNHEY and CDR2 SVGEGT. This CDR3 comprises 15 residues. DNA for the CDR3: TGTGCCAGCAGTTACTCCCGGGGGGGAGCGAATGAGCAGTTCTTC. This codes for CASSYSRGGANEQFF.

In its sample, this clone was seen a few times. Written as DNA, the CDR3 is TGTGCCAGCAGTTTACAAGGGGCGTGGATTGAGAACACCGGGGAGCTGTTTTTT. Translating it yields CASSLQGAWIENTGELFF. The chain has TRBV28 and TRBJ2-2; D might be TRBD1 (5 bases). V lost 2 bases to trimming and J lost 1 base, with 17 bases between them. There are 18 residues in the CDR3. Looked up from germline, CDR1 is MDHEN and CDR2 is SYDVKM.

CDR3 nucleotide sequence: TGTGCCAGCAGTGTCACACAGGGTTCCGGGGCCAACGTCCTGACTTTC. This codes for CASSVTQGSGANVLTF. The rearrangement links TRBV25-1 to TRBJ2-6; D perhaps matches TRBD1 (6 bases). V was trimmed by 4 bases and J by 4 bases, leaving 14 bases between them. Germline V lookup: CDR1 MGHDK, CDR2 SYGVNS. CDR3 size: 16 residues.

This clone has just one count. This rearrangement joins TRBV27 to TRBJ1-1, with 10 bases matching TRBD1. V lost 4 bases and J lost 6; bases outside the gene matches: 5. The CDR3 consists of 14 residues. Germline CDR1 and CDR2: MNHEY and SMNVEV (reference sequence). The CDR3, as DNA: TGTGCCAGCAGTTGGGACAGGGGAGGCGCTGAAGCTTTCTTT. It encodes CASSWDRGGAEAFF.

The chain uses TRBV19 and TRBJ1-5; D perhaps matches TRBD1 (5 bases). Trimming pared 7 bases from V and 1 base from J, leaving 23 bases between. Germline values: CDR1 LNHDA, CDR2 SQIVND (reference sequence). The CDR3 has 18 residues. The CDR3 sequence is CASTTRRGGFGSNQPQHF. As DNA, the CDR3 is TGTGCCAGTACAACCAGGCGCGGGGGATTTGGGAGCAATCAGCCCCAGCATTTT.

The chain joins TRBV4-1 to TRBJ1-1; 8 nucleotides align to TRBD1. From germline, CDR1 is MGHRA and CDR2 YSYEKL. J was trimmed by 0 bases and V by 5 bases; bases with no gene match: 5. The CDR3 consists of 15 residues. The CDR3 DNA sequence: TGCGCCAGCAGCGTCCGACAGGGGCTGAACACTGAAGCTTTCTTT. Translation gives CASSVRQGLNTEAFF.

The rearrangement joins TRBV5-1 to TRBJ1-1; D uncertain. V was cut by 3 bases and J by 1 base, with 7 bases left in between. This CDR3 region has 13 residues. Germline values: CDR1 SGHRS, CDR2 YFSETQ. The CDR3, as DNA: TGCGCCAGCAGCTGGGTCGGGAACACTGAAGCTTTCTTT. Encoded protein: CASSWVGNTEAFF.

The chain carries TRBV6-2 or TRBV6-3 and TRBJ1-3; no firm D call. The CDR3 has 15 amino acids. CDR1 is MNHEY, CDR2 SVGEGT, per germline. V dropped 2 bases and J dropped 4 bases, with 12 bases sitting between them. The CDR3 DNA follows: TGTGCCAGCAGTTACCGGGAGGGCTCCGGAAACACCATATATTTT. This translates into CASSYREGSGNTIYF.

The chain combines TRBV19 with TRBJ1-5; 8 bases fit TRBD1. Germline V gives CDR1 LNHDA, CDR2 SQIVND (reference sequence). Trimming took 4 bases from V and 10 from J; bases not matched to a gene: 12. The CDR3 is 15 residues long. Here the CDR3 reads CASSKTWTGPDPQHF. The CDR3 region has the DNA TGTGCCAGTAGTAAAACCTGGACAGGGCCGGATCCCCAGCATTTT.

CDR3 amino acids: CASSLGLAEFGEQYF. DNA for the CDR3: TGTGCCAGCAGCCTGGGACTAGCGGAGTTCGGCGAGCAGTACTTC. The V and J genes are TRBV9 and TRBJ2-7, with 11 bases identical to TRBD2. V lost 4 bases to trimming and J lost 6 bases; unmatched junction nucleotides: 9. The CDR3 is made up of 15 amino acids. Germline CDR1 is SGDLS and CDR2 is YYNGEE.

DNA for the CDR3: TGCAGGGTCATAGGGGGCTTTGAGCAGTTCTTC. Protein sequence: CRVIGGFEQFF. The genes are TRBV20-1 and TRBJ2-1; 7 bases are a match to TRBD1. CDR3 length: 11 amino acids. Germline V gives CDR1 DFQATT, CDR2 SNEGSKA (reference sequence).

The chain combines TRBV28 with TRBJ1-4; D may be TRBD1 (5 bases). The CDR3 extends over 17 amino acids. The V end was cut by 0 bases, the J end by 2 bases, with 13 bases between. The V gene's germline CDR1 is MDHEN and CDR2 SYDVKM. The CDR3 region is CASSLWSQGPTNEKLFF. CDR3 DNA: TGTGCCAGCAGTTTATGGTCCCAGGGACCGACTAATGAAAAACTGTTTTTT.

The chain is built from TRBV28 and TRBJ1-2; the match to TRBD1 covers 7 bases. The CDR3 runs 13 residues. Germline trimming cut 4 bases from V and 4 bases from J; bases unmatched to any gene: 3. Germline V CDR1 and CDR2: MDHEN, SYDVKM. The CDR3 loop is CASSSDRAYGYTF. DNA of the CDR3: TGTGCCAGCAGTTCCGACAGGGCCTATGGCTACACCTTC.

This clone has just one count. The chain recombines TRBV6-4 with TRBJ2-1; D may match TRBD1 or TRBD2 (7 bases each). V lost 7 bases, J lost 0 bases, and 10 bases lay in between. Germline CDR1 reads MRHNA; CDR2 reads SNTAGT. This CDR3 region has 14 residues. CDR3 DNA: TGTGCCAGCAAGCGGGACAGCTCCTACAATGAGCAGTTCTTC. Amino acids: CASKRDSSYNEQFF.

The chain combines TRBV2 with TRBJ2-1; perhaps TRBD2 as D (6 bases). The CDR3 spans 15 residues. Germline assignment: CDR1 SNHLY and CDR2 FYNNEI. The V gene lost 3 bases and the J gene lost 2 bases, with 11 bases spanning the gap. The CDR3 spells CASSEGGGTYNEQFF. The CDR3 nucleotides read TGTGCCAGCAGTGAGGGGGGAGGAACCTACAATGAGCAGTTCTTC.

The chain uses TRBV28 and TRBJ2-3, with 13 bases aligning to TRBD2. V shed 3 bases, J shed 5 bases, and the junction held 8 bases outside the gene matches. The CDR3 covers 17 residues. CDR1 and CDR2 (germline): MDHEN, SYDVKM. The CDR3 loop is CASSLFTSGRARDTQYF. The CDR3 nucleotides are TGTGCCAGCAGTTTGTTCACTAGCGGGAGGGCCAGAGATACGCAGTATTTT.

In the case of this clone: No conserved phenylalanine or tryptophan ends this CDR3, so it is likely a read error. The DNA is left out, because the CDR3 cannot be placed on it with certainty; the CDR3 is given as TCRdb lists it. CDR3 residues: CASSPRQIRRGEQ. This chain uses TRBV2 with TRBJ2-7; the table assigns TRBD2, which was not confirmed against the DNA. The CDR3 spans 13 residues, counting both ends. CDR1 SNHLY and CDR2 FYNNEI come from the germline V gene.

The gene calls are TRBV29-1 and TRBJ2-5; D remains ambiguous. In germline, CDR1 is SQVTM, CDR2 ANQGSEA. The germline V and J ends were trimmed by 5 bases and 0 bases, with 10 bases remaining between them. The CDR3 has 13 amino acids. CDR3 sequence (DNA): TGCAGCGTTAAAGGACGGTACCAAGAGACCCAGTACTTC. Translation gives CSVKGRYQETQYF.

J is TRBJ1-2 and V is TRBV25-1, with D perhaps TRBD1 (6 bases). This CDR3 spans 12 amino acids. Germline lookup yields CDR1 MGHDK and CDR2 SYGVNS. With 5 bases removed from V and 5 bases from J, the gap between germline ends came to 9 bases. CDR3: CASSPGQYGYTF. Here the CDR3 DNA reads TGTGCCAGCAGTCCCGGACAGTATGGCTACACCTTC.

The genes are TRBV7-2 and TRBJ1-2; 7 bases fit TRBD1. J gave up 3 bases and V 2 bases, and 3 bases lay outside the gene matches. Per germline, CDR1 SGHTA and CDR2 FQGNSA. The CDR3 totals 14 residues. The CDR3: CASSLTGTDYGYTF. In nucleotides, the CDR3 is TGTGCCAGCAGCTTAACCGGGACAGACTATGGCTACACCTTC.

This rearrangement joins TRBV6-2 or TRBV6-3 to TRBJ1-5; a possible D gene is TRBD1 (6 bases). The CDR3 is 16 residues long. V was shortened by 0 bases and J by 6 bases, with 15 bases between the two germline ends. Germline CDR1 reads MNHEY; CDR2 reads SVGEGT. The CDR3 here is CASSYSEGGAGQPQHF. CDR3 in DNA: TGTGCCAGCAGTTACTCAGAGGGGGGGGCTGGTCAGCCCCAGCATTTT.

The chain links TRBV11-3 to TRBJ1-6, with D maybe TRBD1 (6 bases). Deletions cut 5 bases from V and 9 bases from J, with 14 bases between. The CDR3 totals 14 residues. Germline CDR1 is SGHNT and CDR2 is YENEEA. CDR3 sequence reads: CASSPRDTASPLHF. As DNA, the CDR3 is TGTGCCAGCAGCCCTCGGGACACGGCTTCACCCCTCCACTTT.

V usage is TRBV19 and J usage is TRBJ2-7, with 7 positions matching TRBD2. This CDR3 region has 15 residues. The trim removed 1 base at V and 3 bases at J, leaving 6 bases unmatched. Germline V gives CDR1 LNHDA, CDR2 SQIVND (reference sequence). The CDR3 DNA reads TGTGCCAGTAGTATAGTTTGGGCGGGAGACTACGAGCAGTACTTC. Translated, it gives CASSIVWAGDYEQYF. The full variable domain, completed using reference TRBV19 and TRBJ2-7, is DGGITQSPKYLFRKEGQNVTLSCEQNLNHDAMYWYRQDPGQGLRLIYYSQIVNDFQKGDIAEGYSVSREKKESFPLTVTSAQKNPTAFYLCASSIVWAGDYEQYFGPGTRLTVT.

The chain employs TRBV5-1 and TRBJ1-2, with D possibly being TRBD1 (6 bases). This CDR3 contains 17 residues. Trimming took 1 base from V and 1 from J, leaving 17 bases between them. The germline gives CDR1 SGHRS, CDR2 YFSETQ. CDR3 region: CASSLPPIQGSNYGYTF. The CDR3 DNA sequence: TGCGCCAGCAGCTTGCCCCCCATCCAGGGGAGTAACTATGGCTACACCTTC.

The CDR3 region is CASSFGDTGELFF. The DNA for the CDR3 is TGTGCCAGCAGCTTCGGGGACACCGGGGAGCTGTTTTTT. The chain is built from TRBV7-9 and TRBJ2-2; TRBD2 is a possible D gene (5 bases). Germline V gene lookup returns CDR1 SEHNR and CDR2 FQNEAQ (reference sequence). This CDR3 has 13 residues. V was shortened by 3 bases and J by 3 bases, with 5 bases between the two germline ends.

This sequence joins TRBV2 and TRBJ2-7; tentatively, D is TRBD2 (5 bases). Trimming cost V 4 bases and J 3 bases, with 19 bases left between them. Germline assignment: CDR1 SNHLY and CDR2 FYNNEI. This CDR3 comprises 16 residues. CDR3 DNA sequence: TGTGCCAGCAGTGGAAAAGGACCCCTAGGGAGCTACGAGCAGTACTTC. Its translation is CASSGKGPLGSYEQYF. Based on the CDR3 plus reference TRBV2 and TRBJ2-7, the full variable domain is EPEVTQTPSHQVTQMGQEVILRCVPISNHLYFYWYRQILGQKVEFLVSFYNNEISEKSEIFDDQFSVERPDGSNFTLKIRSTKLEDSAMYFCASSGKGPLGSYEQYFGPGTRLTVT.

V usage is TRBV4-3 and J usage is TRBJ2-7; no reliable D call. V lost 0 bases to trimming and J lost 3 bases, with 21 bases between them. The CDR3 sequence is 18 residues long. CDR1 LGHNA and CDR2 YSLEER come from the germline V gene. The CDR3: CASSQDGLLELVNYEQYF. CDR3 nucleotide sequence: TGCGCCAGCAGCCAAGATGGATTGTTGGAGCTAGTAAACTACGAGCAGTACTTC.

The chain has TRBV28 and TRBJ1-2, with D possibly being TRBD1 (5 bases). The germline V gene encodes CDR1 MDHEN and CDR2 SYDVKM. The V and J ends lost 5 bases and 4 bases respectively, with 20 bases between them. CDR3 length: 16 amino acids. CDR3 amino acids: CASSSRKGPLGYGYTF. The CDR3 DNA sequence: TGTGCCAGCAGTAGCCGGAAGGGGCCCCTTGGCTATGGCTACACCTTC.

The chain is built from TRBV2 and TRBJ1-1; D ambiguous. There are 14 residues in the CDR3. Trimming took off 2 bases at V and 1 base at J, with 8 bases between the two ends. Germline lookup yields CDR1 SNHLY and CDR2 FYNNEI. In DNA form, the CDR3 reads TGTGCCAGCAGTGAAAAGGCAGGGAACACTGAAGCTTTCTTT. It codes for CASSEKAGNTEAFF.

V is TRBV21-1 and J is TRBJ2-7; the listed D gene, TRBD1, was not tested against the DNA. TRBV21-1 has pseudogene status. The CDR3 loop spans 15 amino acids. This CDR3 is CASSRTGWVQYEQYF. The CDR3 region has the DNA TGTGCCAGCAGCAGAACAGGGTGGGTACAATACGAGCAGTACTTC.

This clone has a single count. CDR3 residues: CASSYPGVHTF. The CDR3 DNA is TGTGCCAGCAGTTACCCTGGGGTCCACACCTTC. The J gene is TRBJ1-2, the V gene TRBV6-2 or TRBV6-3; D not resolved. The germline CDR1 and CDR2 sequences are MNHEY and SVGEGT. Trimming removed 2 bases at V and 12 bases at J, with 10 bases between. The CDR3 is 11 amino acids.